The 24 T cell receptor beta chains below come from one sample, sequenced in a study of graft-versus-host responses after intestinal transplantation. Clones were sequenced by immunoSEQ multiplex PCR, and TCRdb holds only the in-frame ones, with some missing. In the table there are about 88,000 clones, 85% to 95% of which are singletons. Antigen specificity for these receptors is unknown. The sequenced sample was unstimulated CD4+ T cells sorted from spleen or lymph node cells, obtained before transplant. Receptors originate from a human donor who was the organ donor for an intestinal transplant.

V usage is TRBV12-5 and J usage is TRBJ2-1, with 11 bases identical to TRBD2. The CDR3 sequence is 20 residues long. Trimming removed 2 bases from V and 4 bases from J; junction bases left unmatched: 16. Germline V gene data show CDR1 as LGHNT and CDR2 as FRNRAP. CDR3 DNA: TGTGCTAGTGGTTTGTTTGGCAGGGGCTTAGCGGGGGGGCTGTACAATGAGCAGTTCTTC. Translation: CASGLFGRGLAGGLYNEQFF.

V and J are TRBV5-1 and TRBJ1-3, with 9 nucleotides matching TRBD1. V shed 4 bases, J shed 0 bases, and the junction held 14 bases outside the gene matches. From germline, CDR1 is SGHRS and CDR2 YFSETQ. CDR3 length: 19 amino acids. CDR3 nucleotide sequence: TGCGCCAGCAGCCGTGGACAGGGGACGTGGAAGATCTCTGGAAACACCATATATTTT. This gives the protein CASSRGQGTWKISGNTIYF. The whole variable domain, remainder taken from reference TRBV5-1 and TRBJ1-3, is KAGVTQTPRYLIKTRGQQVTLSCSPISGHRSVSWYQQTPGQGLQFLFEYFSETQRNKGNFPGRFSGRQFSNSRSEMNVSTLELGDSALYLCASSRGQGTWKISGNTIYFGEGSWLTVV.

The chain is built from TRBV10-3 and TRBJ1-5; 9 nucleotides line up with TRBD1. The ends lost 6 bases at V and 3 bases at J; junction bases unmatched: 9. CDR1 and CDR2 from the germline V gene are ENHRY and SYGVKD. The CDR3 runs to 16 residues. CDR3 in DNA: TGTGCCATCAGCCAGGGACAGGGTCGTAACAATCAGCCCCAGCATTTT. Its protein is CAISQGQGRNNQPQHF.

Only one count was recorded for this clone. V and J are TRBV5-4 and TRBJ2-7, with a possible D match to TRBD2 (5 bases). This CDR3 spans 15 amino acids. V was shortened by 4 bases and J by 5 bases, with 19 bases between the two germline ends. Germline values: CDR1 SGHNT, CDR2 YYREEE (reference sequence). DNA of the CDR3: TGTGCCAGCAGCCCTCCAGAGGGTCCTTTGGACGAGCAGTACTTC. Its translation: CASSPPEGPLDEQYF.

The genes are TRBV5-4 and TRBJ2-3; D perhaps matches TRBD2 (7 bases). Germline V lookup: CDR1 SGHNT, CDR2 YYREEE (reference sequence). CDR3 size: 15 residues. V lost 4 bases and J lost 2, with 14 bases in between. The CDR3 DNA reads TGTGCCAGCAGCCCGACGGGGGGCTTCACAGATACGCAGTATTTT. This gives the protein CASSPTGGFTDTQYF.

The chain uses TRBV30 and TRBJ1-1; D is perhaps TRBD1 (5 bases). Trimming left V 0 bases short and J 2 bases short, with 7 bases between. The CDR3 totals 13 residues. CDR1 is GTSNPN, CDR2 SVGIG, per germline (reference sequence). CDR3 protein: CAWSVDINTEAFF. The CDR3, as DNA: TGTGCCTGGAGTGTGGACATCAACACTGAAGCTTTCTTT.

This chain uses TRBV7-3 with TRBJ2-5, with TRBD2 matching over 8 bases. V lost 2 bases to trimming and J lost 2 bases; unmatched junction nucleotides: 4. CDR3 length: 15 amino acids. The V gene's germline CDR1 is SGHTA and CDR2 FQGTGA. For the CDR3, the DNA is TGTGCCAGCAGCTTACAGCGGGGGATTCAAGAGACCCAGTACTTC. Encoded protein: CASSLQRGIQETQYF.

The sample holds a few counts of this clone. The chain has TRBV9 and TRBJ1-6, with D perhaps matching TRBD1 (6 bases). The germline V gene has CDR1 SGDLS and CDR2 YYNGEE. The CDR3 totals 14 residues. V was shortened by 4 bases and J by 5 bases, with 10 bases between the two germline ends. The CDR3 here is CASSLRTDNSPLHF. CDR3 DNA: TGTGCCAGCAGCCTACGGACAGATAATTCACCCCTCCACTTT.

This clone appeared a single time. V is TRBV10-3 and J is TRBJ1-1; D unresolved. V was trimmed by 2 bases and J by 4 bases, leaving 11 bases between them. The CDR3 has 14 amino acids. Germline V CDR1 and CDR2: ENHRY, SYGVKD. CDR3 nucleotides: TGTGCCATCAGTGAGGGCTCCGGGAGCACTGAAGCTTTCTTT. Encoded protein: CAISEGSGSTEAFF.

V is TRBV6-6 and J is TRBJ2-7; D is ambiguous. This CDR3 region has 11 residues. Trimming left V 7 bases short and J 3 bases short, with 7 bases between. Germline V lookup: CDR1 MNHNY, CDR2 SVGAGI (reference sequence). The CDR3 reads CASIHGYEQYF. The CDR3 DNA follows: TGTGCCAGCATCCACGGCTACGAGCAGTACTTC.

The CDR3 DNA reads TGTGCCAGTACCCCAGCTCCGGGACGATCAGGGGCGTACGAGCAGTACTTC. Its translation: CASTPAPGRSGAYEQYF. This chain joins TRBV19 and TRBJ2-7; TRBD1 might be the D (6 bases). Germline CDR1 LNHDA, CDR2 SQIVND (reference sequence). The V end was cut by 7 bases, the J end by 4 bases, with 26 bases between. CDR3 size: 17 residues.

This sequence joins TRBV7-9 and TRBJ1-5, with D possibly matching TRBD1 (5 bases). CDR3 length: 12 amino acids. Looked up from germline, CDR1 is SEHNR and CDR2 is FQNEAQ (reference sequence). V was trimmed by 2 bases and J by 6 bases, leaving 5 bases between them. CDR3 protein: CASSLQGQPQHF. The CDR3 DNA reads TGTGCCAGCAGCTTACAGGGTCAGCCCCAGCATTTT.

This clone has more than one count but fewer than ten. The J gene is TRBJ1-2, the V gene TRBV6-6; D remains ambiguous. The CDR3 loop spans 11 amino acids. Germline-derived CDR1 and CDR2 are MNHNY and SVGAGI (reference sequence). V was shortened by 5 bases and J by 4 bases, with 5 bases between the two germline ends. The chain's CDR3 is CASSEGYGYTF. CDR3 nucleotides: TGTGCCAGCAGTGAGGGCTATGGCTACACCTTC.

The rearrangement joins TRBV11-2 to TRBJ1-1; D may be TRBD1 (5 bases). The ends were cut back, 7 bases at V and 0 bases at J, with 15 bases in the middle. The CDR3 covers 15 residues. Germline values: CDR1 SGHAT, CDR2 FQNNGV. CDR3 residues: CASTRGTGLNTEAFF. The DNA for the CDR3 is TGTGCCAGCACTAGGGGAACGGGATTGAACACTGAAGCTTTCTTT.

The chain couples TRBV10-3 to TRBJ2-7; D ambiguous. CDR1 and CDR2 (germline): ENHRY, SYGVKD. Trimming left V 0 bases short and J 2 bases short, with 2 bases between. This CDR3 comprises 12 residues. In nucleotides, the CDR3 is TGTGCCATCAGTGAGTCTACCTACGAGCAGTACTTC. Encoded protein: CAISESTYEQYF.

The chain recombines TRBV5-5 with TRBJ2-5, with unresolved D. TRBJ2-7 matches the DNA end more closely, so the J call is doubtful. Germline CDR1 and CDR2: SGHKS and YYEKEE (reference sequence). CDR3 size: 12 residues. The CDR3 region has the DNA TGTGCCAGCAGCTTGGTGGGTTACGAGCAGTACTTC. Protein sequence: CASSLVGYEQYF.

CDR3 protein: CSVDGQGATYGYTF. The CDR3 DNA reads as TGCAGCGTTGATGGGCAGGGGGCGACCTATGGCTACACCTTC. V usage is TRBV29-1 and J usage is TRBJ1-2, with TRBD1 matching 8 bases. The V gene end was trimmed by 3 bases and the J gene end by 4 bases; junction bases not matched to a gene: 7. CDR3 length equals 14 residues. Germline V gene sequence: CDR1 SQVTM, CDR2 ANQGSEA. The whole variable domain, remainder taken from reference TRBV29-1 and TRBJ1-2, is SAVISQKPSRDICQRGTSLTIQCQVDSQVTMMFWYRQQPGQSLTLIATANQGSEATYESGFVIDKFPISRPNLTFSTLTVSNMSPEDSSIYLCSVDGQGATYGYTFGSGTRLTVV.

This clone was seen a single time. The chain joins TRBV11-2 to TRBJ2-1, with 7 bases identical to TRBD2. V was clipped by 5 bases and J by 8 bases; unmatched bases: 9. Germline values: CDR1 SGHAT, CDR2 FQNNGV. There are 14 residues in the CDR3. In DNA form, the CDR3 reads TGTGCCAGCAGCGGACTAGATGAGAGGTATGAGCAGTTCTTC. Translating gives CASSGLDERYEQFF.

The chain joins TRBV28 to TRBJ1-5; D might be TRBD1 (6 bases). Germline CDR1 is MDHEN and CDR2 is SYDVKM. CDR3 length equals 15 residues. The ends were cut back, 7 bases at V and 4 bases at J, with 17 bases in the middle. DNA of the CDR3: TGTGCCAGCAAATCCGCGATAACAGGGAATCAGCCCCAGCATTTT. It translates to CASKSAITGNQPQHF.

This clone showed up just once. This chain connects TRBV6-1 to TRBJ2-2; the match to TRBD1 covers 8 bases. Losses at the gene ends were 7 bases for V and 6 bases for J; bases not matched to a gene: 4. The germline gives CDR1 MNHNS, CDR2 SASEGT. CDR3 size: 13 residues. CDR3 DNA: TGTGCCAGCAAGGACAGGGTGTCCGGGGAGCTGTTTTTT. It is translated as CASKDRVSGELFF.

This chain links TRBV6-1 with TRBJ1-5; TRBD1 aligns across 8 bases. V gave up 5 bases and J gave up 6 bases; unmatched junction bases: 9. This CDR3 is 15 amino acids long. The germline V gene encodes CDR1 MNHNS and CDR2 SASEGT. CDR3 residues: CASSPDRGVGQPQHF. CDR3 nucleotide sequence: TGTGCCAGCAGTCCCGACAGGGGAGTAGGTCAGCCCCAGCATTTT.

This chain uses TRBV23-1 with TRBJ1-5; tentatively, D is TRBD1 (5 bases). TRBV23-1 is an open reading frame, and its role is uncertain. V dropped 7 bases and J dropped 8 bases, with 9 bases sitting between them. This CDR3 spans 11 amino acids. The CDR3 loop is CASTRGEPQHF. The CDR3 DNA sequence: TGCGCCAGCACCCGGGGGGAGCCCCAGCATTTT.

The J gene is TRBJ1-2, the V gene TRBV5-6; 11 bases map to TRBD1. The CDR3 has 16 residues. After removal of 2 bases from V and 3 bases from J, the junction contained 6 bases not matched to a gene. Germline loops: CDR1 SGHDT, CDR2 YYEEEE. The CDR3 sequence: CASSFLRTGGYYGYTF. The CDR3 coding sequence is TGTGCCAGCAGCTTCCTCCGGACAGGGGGCTACTATGGCTACACCTTC.

This chain connects TRBV21-1 to TRBJ1-1. TRBV21-1 is assigned pseudogene status. The CDR3 extends over 16 amino acids. CDR3 nucleotide sequence: TGTGCCAGCAGCAAAGGTGGTCGGGCTATGAACACTGAAGCTTTCTTT. As protein: CASSKGGRAMNTEAFF.